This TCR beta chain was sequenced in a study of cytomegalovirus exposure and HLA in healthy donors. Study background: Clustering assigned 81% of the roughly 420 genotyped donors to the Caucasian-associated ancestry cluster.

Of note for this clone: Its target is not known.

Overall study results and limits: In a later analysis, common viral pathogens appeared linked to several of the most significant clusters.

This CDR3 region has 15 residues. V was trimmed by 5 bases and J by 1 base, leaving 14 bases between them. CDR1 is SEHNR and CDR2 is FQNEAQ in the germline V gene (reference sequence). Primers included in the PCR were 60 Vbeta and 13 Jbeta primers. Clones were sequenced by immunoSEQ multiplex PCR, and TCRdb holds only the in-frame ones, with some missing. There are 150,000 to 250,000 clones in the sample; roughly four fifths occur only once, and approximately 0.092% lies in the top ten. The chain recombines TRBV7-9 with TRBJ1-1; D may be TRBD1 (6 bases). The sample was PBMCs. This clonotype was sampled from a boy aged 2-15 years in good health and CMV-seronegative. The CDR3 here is CASSLQGFKNTEAFF. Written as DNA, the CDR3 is TGTGCCAGCAGCCTTCAGGGGTTCAAGAACACTGAAGCTTTCTTT.